Below, 31 T cell receptor beta chains from the same sample are listed, as sequenced in a study of identifying expanded T cells in peripheral blood. Here immunoSEQ multiplex PCR was the method, and the copy in TCRdb shows in-frame clones only, minus some. The profile shows fewer than 85,000 clones, approximately 89% of them singletons. Sequencing was carried out using blood. These receptor sequences come from a person between 18 and 75 years old in good health.

The chain has TRBV5-1 and TRBJ2-2, with D possibly TRBD2 on 5 matching bases. The ends were cut back, 4 bases at V and 2 bases at J, with 9 bases in the middle. Germline CDR1 and CDR2: SGHRS and YFSETQ. The CDR3 is 14 residues long. In DNA, the CDR3 is TGCGCCAGCAGCATCCGGGGAAACACCGGGGAGCTGTTTTTT. Protein product: CASSIRGNTGELFF. The whole variable domain, filled in from reference TRBV5-1 and TRBJ2-2, reads KAGVTQTPRYLIKTRGQQVTLSCSPISGHRSVSWYQQTPGQGLQFLFEYFSETQRNKGNFPGRFSGRQFSNSRSEMNVSTLELGDSALYLCASSIRGNTGELFFGEGSRLTVL.

Here the CDR3 reads CASRPSGRGPYNEQFF. In nucleotides, the CDR3 is TGTGCCAGCAGACCCAGCGGGAGAGGACCCTACAATGAGCAGTTCTTC. The rearrangement uses TRBV2 and TRBJ2-1; 8 bases line up with TRBD2. Germline loops: CDR1 SNHLY, CDR2 FYNNEI. The CDR3 runs to 16 residues. V shed 6 bases, J shed 2 bases, and the junction held 9 bases outside the gene matches.

The chain uses TRBV10-1 and TRBJ1-2; unclear D gene. Germline values: CDR1 WNHNN, CDR2 SYGVQD (reference sequence). V dropped 6 bases and J dropped 4 bases, with 12 bases sitting between them. CDR3 length: 13 amino acids. CDR3 coding DNA: TGCGCCAGCAGAGTCAGACTCTTCTATGGCTACACCTTC. Residues: CASRVRLFYGYTF.

This chain uses TRBV21-1 with TRBJ1-6. TRBV21-1 is an annotated pseudogene. The CDR3 has 16 amino acids. CDR3 amino acids: CASRQPAGRDNSPLHF. In DNA, the CDR3 is TGTGCCAGCAGACAACCCGCAGGGAGAGATAATTCACCCCTCCACTTT.

The chain is built from TRBV18 and TRBJ2-7; D is unresolved. The CDR3 sequence is 15 residues long. With 2 bases removed from V and 4 bases from J, the gap between germline ends came to 15 bases. From germline, CDR1 is KGHSH and CDR2 LQKENI. The CDR3 sequence is CASSPTGSQSYEQYF. CDR3 nucleotide sequence: TGTGCCAGCTCACCAACCGGCTCCCAGAGTTACGAGCAGTACTTC.

V usage is TRBV5-1 and J usage is TRBJ2-3; possible D gene TRBD2, 6 bases. V lost 2 bases and J 5 bases, leaving 18 bases between the germline ends. Germline CDR1 and CDR2: SGHRS and YFSETQ. The CDR3 totals 16 residues. CDR3 DNA sequence: TGCGCCAGCAGCTTACGGGACTCGGGGAACCGAGATACGCAGTATTTT. Translation gives CASSLRDSGNRDTQYF. Combining the CDR3 with reference TRBV5-1 and TRBJ2-3 gives the whole variable domain KAGVTQTPRYLIKTRGQQVTLSCSPISGHRSVSWYQQTPGQGLQFLFEYFSETQRNKGNFPGRFSGRQFSNSRSEMNVSTLELGDSALYLCASSLRDSGNRDTQYFGPGTRLTVL.

The chain has TRBV6-1 and TRBJ1-4; a possible D gene is TRBD1 (5 bases). Trimming cost V 0 bases and J 7 bases, with 12 bases left between them. Germline CDR1 is MNHNS and CDR2 is SASEGT. This CDR3 contains 15 residues. Written as DNA, the CDR3 is TGTGCCAGCAGTGAAGCCGAGGCAGGGTTTGAAAAACTGTTTTTT. Translation gives CASSEAEAGFEKLFF.

The chain joins TRBV11-2 to TRBJ2-2, with TRBD1 matching over 10 bases. The CDR3 sequence is 16 residues long. Per the germline V gene, CDR1 is SGHAT and CDR2 is FQNNGV. After removal of 1 base from V and 3 bases from J, the junction contained 2 bases not matched to a gene. CDR3 amino acids: CASSLGTGGHTGELFF. The CDR3 coding sequence is TGTGCCAGCAGCTTAGGGACAGGGGGGCACACCGGGGAGCTGTTTTTT.

The chain has TRBV19 and TRBJ1-2, with a weak D call TRBD1 (5 bases). The CDR3 totals 13 residues. CDR1 and CDR2 from the germline V gene are LNHDA and SQIVND (reference sequence). The ends were cut back, 1 base at V and 4 bases at J, with 7 bases in the middle. The CDR3 spells CASSIGQGYGYTF. In nucleotides, the CDR3 is TGTGCCAGTAGTATAGGGCAGGGCTATGGCTACACCTTC. The full variable domain, with the rest looked up from reference TRBV19 and TRBJ1-2, is DGGITQSPKYLFRKEGQNVTLSCEQNLNHDAMYWYRQDPGQGLRLIYYSQIVNDFQKGDIAEGYSVSREKKESFPLTVTSAQKNPTAFYLCASSIGQGYGYTFGSGTRLTVV.

This clone has more than one count but fewer than ten. The chain combines TRBV30 with TRBJ1-6, with 9 bases aligning to TRBD1. With V trimmed by 4 bases and J by 10 bases, 14 bases remained unmatched. Germline loops: CDR1 GTSNPN, CDR2 SVGIG (reference sequence). CDR3 length: 16 amino acids. The DNA for the CDR3 is TGTGCCTGGAATGAGCGGGACAGGGTCCTTCAATCACCCCTCCACTTT. Protein sequence: CAWNERDRVLQSPLHF.

This clone was observed a single time. The rearrangement uses TRBV19 and TRBJ2-5; 7 bases agree with TRBD1. With V trimmed by 3 bases and J by 2 bases, 15 bases remained unmatched. CDR3 size: 18 residues. Germline CDR1 reads LNHDA; CDR2 reads SQIVND (reference sequence). The CDR3 reads CASSMNSRGSPQQETQYF. CDR3 sequence (DNA): TGTGCCAGTAGTATGAATTCCAGGGGGAGCCCGCAACAAGAGACCCAGTACTTC.

This chain joins TRBV7-3 and TRBJ1-2, with 7 positions matching TRBD1. Trimming took 5 bases from V and 2 from J; bases not matched to a gene: 8. This CDR3 region has 15 residues. The germline V gene has CDR1 SGHTA and CDR2 FQGTGA. This CDR3 reads CASSPGTDSNYGYTF. The CDR3, as DNA: TGTGCCAGCAGCCCTGGGACAGACTCAAACTATGGCTACACCTTC.

The genes are TRBV2 and TRBJ2-1, with D maybe TRBD2 (6 bases). The CDR3 runs to 13 residues. V was shortened by 5 bases and J by 7 bases, with 12 bases between the two germline ends. Germline CDR1 and CDR2: SNHLY and FYNNEI. The CDR3 DNA reads as TGTGCCAGCAGTCTGACTAGGCAAAATGAGCAGTTCTTC. It translates to CASSLTRQNEQFF.

Details on this clone: This sample includes further DNA sequences coding for the same CDR3. This rearrangement joins TRBV5-1 to TRBJ2-5, with D uncertain. The CDR3 loop spans 16 amino acids. Trimming removed 3 bases from V and 3 bases from J, with 18 bases in between. The germline V gene encodes CDR1 SGHRS and CDR2 YFSETQ. The DNA of the CDR3 is TGCGCCAGCAGCTCTGGGCCCTCTAGTGTTAAAGAGACCCAGTACTTC. This translates into CASSSGPSSVKETQYF.

The chain uses TRBV6-6 and TRBJ1-1; TRBD1 might be the D (5 bases). The CDR3 contains 12 residues. The V end was cut by 5 bases, the J end by 8 bases, with 12 bases between. Germline V CDR1 and CDR2: MNHNY, SVGAGI (reference sequence). The CDR3 DNA reads as TGTGCCAGCAGTCCAGAGGGGTTGGAAGCTTTCTTT. Translation: CASSPEGLEAFF.

V is TRBV6-1 and J is TRBJ2-3; D unclear. The V end lost 6 bases, the J end lost 3 bases, and 7 bases lay between the germline ends. CDR1 is MNHNS and CDR2 is SASEGT in the germline V gene. The CDR3 has 12 amino acids. The CDR3 region has the DNA TGTGCCAGCAGCTGGACGACAGATACGCAGTATTTT. It encodes CASSWTTDTQYF.

The chain has TRBV30 and TRBJ1-1; D unclear. The CDR3 is made up of 13 amino acids. Deletions cut 2 bases from V and 4 bases from J, with 11 bases between. From germline, CDR1 is GTSNPN and CDR2 SVGIG (reference sequence). CDR3 loop: CAWSPGLGTEAFF. CDR3 bases: TGTGCCTGGAGTCCAGGATTGGGCACTGAAGCTTTCTTT.

This chain connects TRBV7-8 to TRBJ1-1; D not resolved. The germline V gene has CDR1 SGHVS and CDR2 FQNEAQ. This CDR3 has 14 residues. The ends were cut back, 5 bases at V and 7 bases at J, with 17 bases in the middle. The CDR3 coding sequence is TGTGCCAGCAGCGTTGGTCGGGGTTTCAGTGAAGCTTTCTTT. Its translation: CASSVGRGFSEAFF.

The chain recombines TRBV19 with TRBJ1-2, with D uncertain. Germline V gene data show CDR1 as LNHDA and CDR2 as SQIVND (reference sequence). This CDR3 has 15 amino acids. Trimming pared 6 bases from V and 4 bases from J, leaving 18 bases between. The CDR3 loop reads CASRLRADASYGYTF. CDR3 bases: TGTGCCAGTAGACTCCGGGCGGACGCCAGCTATGGCTACACCTTC. Full variable domain (outside the CDR3, taken from reference TRBV19 and TRBJ1-2): DGGITQSPKYLFRKEGQNVTLSCEQNLNHDAMYWYRQDPGQGLRLIYYSQIVNDFQKGDIAEGYSVSREKKESFPLTVTSAQKNPTAFYLCASRLRADASYGYTFGSGTRLTVV.

V gene TRBV7-2 combines with J gene TRBJ1-5; TRBD1 might be the D (5 bases). Between the trimmed V and J ends, which lost 1 base and 5 bases, there was a span of 18 bases. CDR3 size: 17 residues. Germline lookup yields CDR1 SGHTA and CDR2 FQGNSA. The chain's CDR3 is CASSLEGTGGDHQPQHF. In DNA form, the CDR3 reads TGTGCCAGCAGCTTAGAAGGAACAGGTGGGGATCATCAGCCCCAGCATTTT.

This chain links TRBV7-9 with TRBJ2-2; no reliable D call. CDR3 length: 15 residues. The ends were cut back, 3 bases at V and 7 bases at J, with 15 bases in the middle. Looked up from germline, CDR1 is SEHNR and CDR2 is FQNEAQ (reference sequence). The CDR3 is CASSLDLTYVGELFF. For the CDR3, the DNA is TGTGCCAGCAGCTTGGACCTCACTTATGTCGGGGAGCTGTTTTTT.

J is TRBJ1-2 and V is TRBV5-1; D gene ambiguous. Germline-derived CDR1 and CDR2 are SGHRS and YFSETQ. V gave up 0 bases and J gave up 6 bases, with 12 bases separating them. The CDR3 runs to 14 residues. CDR3 region: CASSLDGHLDGYTF. The CDR3 nucleotides are TGCGCCAGCAGCTTGGATGGGCACCTCGATGGCTACACCTTC.

The chain employs TRBV7-9 and TRBJ2-3; D ambiguous. V lost 3 bases and J lost 2, with 12 bases in between. This CDR3 region has 15 residues. Germline V lookup: CDR1 SEHNR, CDR2 FQNEAQ (reference sequence). The CDR3 DNA is TGTGCCAGCAGCTTGGATCTACAGTACACAGATACGCAGTATTTT. Protein: CASSLDLQYTDTQYF.

This chain links TRBV4-1 with TRBJ2-5, with 10 bases that match TRBD2. CDR1 and CDR2 from the germline V gene are MGHRA and YSYEKL. This CDR3 has 15 residues. V was pared by 2 bases and J by 3 bases, with 3 bases of the junction left unmatched. The chain's CDR3 is CASSQTAGGEETQYF. The DNA for the CDR3 is TGCGCCAGCAGCCAAACAGCGGGGGGGGAAGAGACCCAGTACTTC.

This clone was picked up one time. The rearrangement joins TRBV19 to TRBJ2-7; D may be TRBD2 (6 bases). The V gene's germline CDR1 is LNHDA and CDR2 SQIVND (reference sequence). The CDR3 loop spans 13 amino acids. Between the trimmed V and J ends, which lost 5 bases and 1 base, there was a span of 9 bases. CDR3 sequence (DNA): TGTGCCAGTAGTCCTAGCGAGTCCTACGAGCAGTACTTC. It encodes CASSPSESYEQYF.

The V and J genes are TRBV25-1 and TRBJ2-5, with D hard to call. Trimming took off 10 bases at V and 4 bases at J, with 13 bases between the two ends. Per germline, CDR1 MGHDK and CDR2 SYGVNS. This CDR3 is 12 amino acids long. This chain's CDR3 is CAIGLIGETQYF. The CDR3 DNA sequence: TGTGCCATCGGGCTGATCGGAGAGACCCAGTACTTC.

The rearrangement uses TRBV9 and TRBJ2-5; D may be TRBD1 or TRBD2 (6 bases each). Per germline, CDR1 SGDLS and CDR2 YYNGEE. This CDR3 has 15 residues. Deletions cut 2 bases from V and 0 bases from J, with 11 bases between. The CDR3 DNA follows: TGTGCCAGCAGCGTCGGGGGCCAGTACCAAGAGACCCAGTACTTC. Residues: CASSVGGQYQETQYF.

The rearrangement links TRBV9 to TRBJ2-7; TRBD2 agrees at 10 bases. Germline CDR1 is SGDLS and CDR2 is YYNGEE. After removal of 0 bases from V and 0 bases from J, the junction contained 0 bases not matched to a gene. This CDR3 is 15 amino acids long. CDR3 sequence: CASSVGLAGSYEQYF. DNA of the CDR3: TGTGCCAGCAGCGTAGGACTAGCGGGCTCCTACGAGCAGTACTTC.

J is TRBJ2-1 and V is TRBV6-5; 13 positions match TRBD2. Unmatched junction bases numbered 6, after V lost 4 bases and J lost 6 bases. Germline V lookup: CDR1 MNHEY, CDR2 SVGAGI. This CDR3 has 16 residues. CDR3 sequence: CASSFGGLAGFNEQFF. As DNA, the CDR3 is TGTGCCAGCAGTTTCGGGGGACTAGCGGGATTCAATGAGCAGTTCTTC.

This clone was picked up one time. At one end, the junction sequence differs from germline, possibly due to a read error. In nucleotides, the CDR3 is TGTGCCAGCAGTTCCGGGACTAGCGGGAGGGTGAACTTC. This translates into CASSSGTSGRVNF. V gene TRBV27 combines with J gene TRBJ2-7, with 16 bases identical to TRBD2. CDR3 length equals 13 residues. CDR1 MNHEY and CDR2 SMNVEV come from the germline V gene (reference sequence).

This clone was seen only once. The chain joins TRBV6-1 to TRBJ1-6; TRBD1 agrees at 7 bases. The CDR3 runs 15 residues. Germline-derived CDR1 and CDR2 are MNHNS and SASEGT. J was trimmed by 7 bases and V by 2 bases; bases with no gene match: 5. CDR3 region: CASSETQGSNSPLHF. DNA of the CDR3: TGTGCCAGCAGTGAAACACAGGGGAGCAATTCACCCCTCCACTTT.